This record concerns one T cell receptor beta chain sequence. It has no known antigen specificity. Within one base of it there is no much larger clone, and no base qualities were kept. Spanning cysteine to phenylalanine, the CDR3 consists of 17 amino acids. Just the 51-base CDR3 DNA is kept, in frame starting at base 1. Per the germline V gene (reference sequence), LGHDT is the CDR1 and YNNKEL is the CDR2. At the junction V is shortened by 3 bases and J by 8 bases; bases outside the gene matches: 16. The source of the sample is a study of post-analysis software for immune sequencing data (dated by TCRdb to between 2014 and 2016). In terms of the full investigation: The recorded disease courses included relapsing-remitting, secondary progressive and progressive-relapsing multiple sclerosis, and some patients had no subtype annotation. The patient repertoires were set against eleven to twelve previously published healthy control repertoires from donors whose ages ranged from roughly 6 to 26 years. A subset of samples was prepared in parallel using single-end sample barcoding, then pooled and co-amplified after Illumina adapter ligation. Results the study describes overall, beyond this receptor: The multiple sclerosis patient group was slightly younger than the control group. Compared with controls, multiple sclerosis patients had significantly lower normalized Chao1 diversity, a finding suggesting substantial peripheral T-cell clonal expansion. Roughly 5 TRBV segments, including TRBV5-6, TRBV5-1 and TRBV20-1, were significantly more frequent in patients than controls. Strong co-clustering of samples prepared in the same batch was shown by direct clustering with F measure, prompting a batch-effect correction.

Library prep was done by PCR. Data came from an Illumina HiSeq 2500. Unique molecular identifiers were incorporated into TCR beta cDNA libraries to reduce PCR and sequencing biases. Approximately 500,000 cDNA molecules were obtained for every 1 to 10 million input T cells, so each molecule roughly corresponded to one T cell. The patient libraries were prepared and sequenced with the same protocol used for the earlier healthy control dataset. Samples belonging to the same batch were prepared together, multiplexed and sequenced on a shared HiSeq lane. Processing in the source paper ran as follows. Raw barcoded reads were processed with MIGEC, discarding single-read molecular identifier groups before consensus assembly and CDR3 extraction. Clonotype tables were post-analysed with VDJtools, normalizing diversity by down-sampling all datasets to the smallest sample size. Repertoire overlap clustering matched CDR3 amino acid but not nucleotide sequences to correct batch-related cross-sample contamination. TCRdb's own reprocessing of the public reads used fastp at Q25 and MiXCR and kept productive beta chains. Identical CDR3 proteins give one entry, which carries the most common genes and DNA. In this record, the V and J calls reflect TCRdb's handling and not the investigators' own analysis. The sample yields roughly 670,000 distinct CDR3 sequences; around 60% were counted once. Of the sample, around 11% falls within the top ten clones.

To demonstrate the VDJtools post-analysis software, TCR beta repertoires were profiled from the peripheral blood of about a dozen young patients with multiple sclerosis. The patients with multiple sclerosis were children and adolescents between about 6 and 15 years of age. Sequencing input: blood. The chain is encoded by TRBV3-1 joined to TRBJ2-1, and 7 bases in between align with TRBD1. The receptor comes from a girl aged 2 to 9 with multiple sclerosis. At the DNA level, the sequence is TGTGCCAGCAGCCAGGATGGAGACAGGGCGGGTGTATATGAGCAGTTCTTC. It codes for CASSQDGDRAGVYEQFF.